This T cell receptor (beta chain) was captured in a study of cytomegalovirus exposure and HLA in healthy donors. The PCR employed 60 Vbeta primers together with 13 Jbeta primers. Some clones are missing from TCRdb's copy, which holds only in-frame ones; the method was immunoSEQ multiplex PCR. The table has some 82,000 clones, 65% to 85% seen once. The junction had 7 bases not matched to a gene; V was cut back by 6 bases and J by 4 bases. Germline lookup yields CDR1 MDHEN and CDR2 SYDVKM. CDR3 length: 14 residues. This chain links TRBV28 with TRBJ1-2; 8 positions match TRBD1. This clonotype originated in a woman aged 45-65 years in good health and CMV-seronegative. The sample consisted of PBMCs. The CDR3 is CASSTQGALYGYTF. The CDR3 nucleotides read TGTGCCAGCAGCACCCAGGGGGCGCTCTATGGCTACACCTTC.